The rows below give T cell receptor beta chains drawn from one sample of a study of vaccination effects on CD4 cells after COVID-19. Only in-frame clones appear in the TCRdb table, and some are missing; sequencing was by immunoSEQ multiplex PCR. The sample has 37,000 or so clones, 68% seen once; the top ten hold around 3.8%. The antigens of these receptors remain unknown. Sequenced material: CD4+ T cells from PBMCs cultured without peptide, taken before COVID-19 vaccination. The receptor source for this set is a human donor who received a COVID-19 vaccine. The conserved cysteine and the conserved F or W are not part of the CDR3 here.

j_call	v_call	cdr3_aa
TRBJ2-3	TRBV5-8	ASSLAGNTDTQY
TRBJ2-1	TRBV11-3	ASSLGQYGEQF
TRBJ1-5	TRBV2	ATRTASNQPQH
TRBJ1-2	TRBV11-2	ASSLTPGRKGYGYT
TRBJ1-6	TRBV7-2	ASSPLSGSGGSGPLH
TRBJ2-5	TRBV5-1	ASSLTSGAQETQY
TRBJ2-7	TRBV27	ASSSKGRFQNEQY
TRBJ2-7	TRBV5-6	ASSFTGYEQY
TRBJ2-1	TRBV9	ASSPSSDPSYNEQF
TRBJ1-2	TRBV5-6	ASSPFGSRGYGYT
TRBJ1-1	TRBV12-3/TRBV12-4	ASSLSRGAF
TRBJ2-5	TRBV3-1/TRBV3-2	ASSQGTGQETQY
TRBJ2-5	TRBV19	ASSGRWGKETQY
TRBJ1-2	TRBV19	ASSPQTGINYGYT